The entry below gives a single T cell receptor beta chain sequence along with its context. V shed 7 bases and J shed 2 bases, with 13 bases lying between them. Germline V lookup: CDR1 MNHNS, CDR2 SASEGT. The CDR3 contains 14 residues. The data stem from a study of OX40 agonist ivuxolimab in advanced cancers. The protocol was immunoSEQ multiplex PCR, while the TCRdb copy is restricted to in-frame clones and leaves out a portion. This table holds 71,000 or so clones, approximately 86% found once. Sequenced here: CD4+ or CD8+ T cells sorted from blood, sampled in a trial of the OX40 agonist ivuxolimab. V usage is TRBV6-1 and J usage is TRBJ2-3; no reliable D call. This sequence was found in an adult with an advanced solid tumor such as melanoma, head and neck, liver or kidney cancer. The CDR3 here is CASKSIVNTDTQYF. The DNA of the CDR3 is TGTGCCAGCAAGTCGATCGTGAACACAGATACGCAGTATTTT.